The rows below give T cell receptor beta chains drawn from one sample of a study of beta chain features in type 1 diabetes. The repertoire was sequenced with immunoSEQ multiplex PCR; TCRdb's copy has only in-frame clones and lacks some. The data contain about 240,000 clones, 25% to 35% of them singletons. Sequencing was performed on central memory CD4+ T cells from blood. These receptors were taken from a man younger than 45 in good health. The CDR3 runs from the conserved cysteine through the conserved F or W. A D gene is named only where the DNA matches it firmly. Rows give clone size only sometimes, using once, few, many, or a class for an expanded clone.

V	size	J	length	D	DNA	CDR3
TRBV7-6	few	TRBJ2-7	15	TRBD1	TGTGCCCGCGATCCCTCCAGGGGGCGGCAATACGAGCAGTACTTC	CARDPSRGRQYEQYF
TRBV7-6	few	TRBJ2-3	16	-	TGTGCCAGCAGCTTAGCGGTACAGGCTTACACAGATACGCAGTATTTT	CASSLAVQAYTDTQYF
TRBV11-3	-	TRBJ2-1	10	-	TGTGCCAGCAGGGGGGTGGAGCAGTTCTTC	CASRGVEQFF
TRBV20-1	few	TRBJ2-7	11	-	TGCAGTGCGTGGACCTCCTACGAGCAGTACTTC	CSAWTSYEQYF
TRBV7-2	-	TRBJ2-5	13	-	TGTGCCAGCAGCTTCGGGGCCAGGGGGACCCAGTACTTC	CASSFGARGTQYF
TRBV5-1	-	TRBJ2-1	15	TRBD2	TGCGCCAGCAGCCTCGGACTAGCGGGGGGTGATGAGCAGTTCTTC	CASSLGLAGGDEQFF
TRBV5-1	-	TRBJ1-1	13	-	TGCGCCAGCAGCACCGGGTTTGACACTGAAGCTTTCTTT	CASSTGFDTEAFF
TRBV4-3	-	TRBJ2-2	15	-	TGCGCCAGCAGCCAAGAGTTTCGAGGGTTCGGGGAGCTGTTTTTT	CASSQEFRGFGELFF
TRBV5-1	-	TRBJ2-5	13	-	TGCGCCAGCAGCTTGGGTCGGCAAGAGACCCAGTACTTC	CASSLGRQETQYF
TRBV7-2	few	TRBJ1-5	14	-	TGTGCCAGCAGCGTCACCGCGGCAAATCAGCCCCAGCATTTT	CASSVTAANQPQHF
TRBV10-3	-	TRBJ2-3	13	-	TGTGCCACCCTTGGGGGGTCGGCAGATACGCAGTATTTT	CATLGGSADTQYF
TRBV11-2	-	TRBJ2-4	15	TRBD1	TGTGCCAGCAGCTTAGAGGGACAGGCTCAAAACATTCAGTACTTC	CASSLEGQAQNIQYF
TRBV4-3	-	TRBJ2-1	15	-	TGCGCCAGCAGCCAAGATAGAGGGTCCTACAATGAGCAGTTCTTC	CASSQDRGSYNEQFF
TRBV18	few	TRBJ2-1	16	-	TGTGCCAGCTCACCACCGGTCAGGGGGGTGAACGCTGAGCAGTTCTTC	CASSPPVRGVNAEQFF
TRBV30	-	TRBJ1-1	13	TRBD1	TGTGCCTGGAGTGGACAGGGGAGAACTGAAGCTTTCTTT	CAWSGQGRTEAFF
TRBV7-9	-	TRBJ2-7	14	TRBD2	TGTGCCAGCAGCTTAGTTAGCGGGGTCTACGAGCAGTACTTC	CASSLVSGVYEQYF
TRBV7-2	-	TRBJ2-7	15	-	TGTGCCAGCAGCTTATTGGACACCGCACGCTACGAGCAGTACTTC	CASSLLDTARYEQYF
TRBV29-1	-	TRBJ2-1	12	-	TGCAGCGTAGAAGGCCGCTACGATGAGCAGTTCTTC	CSVEGRYDEQFF